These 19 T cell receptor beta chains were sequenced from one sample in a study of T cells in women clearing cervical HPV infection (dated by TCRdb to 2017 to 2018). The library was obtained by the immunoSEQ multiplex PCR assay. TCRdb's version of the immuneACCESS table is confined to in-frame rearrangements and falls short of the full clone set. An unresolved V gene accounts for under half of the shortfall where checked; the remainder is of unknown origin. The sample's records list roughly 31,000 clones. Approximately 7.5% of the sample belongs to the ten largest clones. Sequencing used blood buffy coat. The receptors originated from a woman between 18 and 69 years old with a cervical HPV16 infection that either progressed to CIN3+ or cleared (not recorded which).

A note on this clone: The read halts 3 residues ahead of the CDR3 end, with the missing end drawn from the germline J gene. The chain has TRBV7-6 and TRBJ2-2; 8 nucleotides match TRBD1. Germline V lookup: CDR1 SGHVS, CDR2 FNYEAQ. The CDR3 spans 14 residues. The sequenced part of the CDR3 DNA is TGTGCCAGCAGCTTAGACCGGACAGGGAAAAAG. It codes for CASSLDRTGKK. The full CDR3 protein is CASSLDRTGKKLFF. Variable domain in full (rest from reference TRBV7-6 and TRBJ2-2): GAGVSQSPRYKVTKRGQDVALRCDPISGHVSLYWYRQALGQGPEFLTYFNYEAQQDKSGLPNDRFSAERPEGSISTLTIQRTEQRDSAMYRCASSLDRTGKKLFFGEGSRLTVL.

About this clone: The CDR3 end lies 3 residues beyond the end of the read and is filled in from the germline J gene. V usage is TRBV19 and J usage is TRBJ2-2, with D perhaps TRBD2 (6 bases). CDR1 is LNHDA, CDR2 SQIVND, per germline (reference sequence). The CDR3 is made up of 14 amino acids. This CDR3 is CASSSPGVGEKLFF. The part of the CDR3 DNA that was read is TGTGCCAGTAGTTCTCCGGGGGTCGGGGAAAAG. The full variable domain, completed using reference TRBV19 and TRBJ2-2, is DGGITQSPKYLFRKEGQNVTLSCEQNLNHDAMYWYRQDPGQGLRLIYYSQIVNDFQKGDIAEGYSVSREKKESFPLTVTSAQKNPTAFYLCASSSPGVGEKLFFGEGSRLTVL.

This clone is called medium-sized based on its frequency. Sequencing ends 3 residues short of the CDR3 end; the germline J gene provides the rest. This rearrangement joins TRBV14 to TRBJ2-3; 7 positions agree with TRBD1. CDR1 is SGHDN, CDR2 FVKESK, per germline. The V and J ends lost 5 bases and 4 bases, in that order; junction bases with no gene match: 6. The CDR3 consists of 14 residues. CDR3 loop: CASSRRQGSDTQYF. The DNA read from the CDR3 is TGTGCCAGCAGCAGACGACAGGGCTCAGATACG.

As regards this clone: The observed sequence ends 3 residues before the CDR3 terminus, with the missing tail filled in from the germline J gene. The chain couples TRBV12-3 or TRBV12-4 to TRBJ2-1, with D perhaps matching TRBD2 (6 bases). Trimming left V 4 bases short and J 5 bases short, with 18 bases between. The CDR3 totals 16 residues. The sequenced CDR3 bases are TGTGCCAGCAGTTGGGAGGACACCCCCACAAACAATGAG. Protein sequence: CASSWEDTPTNNE. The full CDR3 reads CASSWEDTPTNNEQFF.

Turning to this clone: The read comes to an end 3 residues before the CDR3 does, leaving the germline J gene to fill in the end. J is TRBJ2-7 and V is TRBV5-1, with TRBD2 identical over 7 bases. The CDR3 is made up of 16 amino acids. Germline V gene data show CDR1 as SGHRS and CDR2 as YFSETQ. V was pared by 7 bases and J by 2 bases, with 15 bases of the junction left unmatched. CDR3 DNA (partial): TGCGCCAGCTCCCGAGAGCGGGGAAAGAGCACCTACGAG. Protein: CASSRERGKSTYE. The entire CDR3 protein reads CASSRERGKSTYEQYF. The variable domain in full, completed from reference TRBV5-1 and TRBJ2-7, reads KAGVTQTPRYLIKTRGQQVTLSCSPISGHRSVSWYQQTPGQGLQFLFEYFSETQRNKGNFPGRFSGRQFSNSRSEMNVSTLELGDSALYLCASSRERGKSTYEQYFGPGTRLTVT.

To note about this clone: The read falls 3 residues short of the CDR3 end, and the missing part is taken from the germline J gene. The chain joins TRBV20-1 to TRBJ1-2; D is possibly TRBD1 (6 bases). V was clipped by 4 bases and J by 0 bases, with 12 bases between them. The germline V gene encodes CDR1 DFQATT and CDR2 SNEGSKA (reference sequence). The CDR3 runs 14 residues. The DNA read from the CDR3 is TGCAGTGCTAATTTGAGGGGGACTAACTATGGC. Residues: CSANLRGTNYG. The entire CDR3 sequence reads CSANLRGTNYGYTF.

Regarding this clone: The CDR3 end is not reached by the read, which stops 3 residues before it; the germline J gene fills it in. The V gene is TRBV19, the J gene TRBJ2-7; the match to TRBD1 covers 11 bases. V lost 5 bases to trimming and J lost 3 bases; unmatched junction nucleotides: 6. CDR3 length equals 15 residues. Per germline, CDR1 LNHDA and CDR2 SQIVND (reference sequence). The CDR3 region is CASSPGTGGVYEQYF. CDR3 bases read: TGTGCCAGTAGTCCCGGGACAGGGGGTGTCTACGAG.

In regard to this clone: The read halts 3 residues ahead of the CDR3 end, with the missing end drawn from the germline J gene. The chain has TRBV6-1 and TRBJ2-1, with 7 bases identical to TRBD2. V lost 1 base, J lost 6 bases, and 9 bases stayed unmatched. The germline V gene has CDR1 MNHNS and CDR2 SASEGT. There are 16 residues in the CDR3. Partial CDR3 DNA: TGTGCCAGCAGTGAAGTGGGGGGGACTACTATCAATGAG. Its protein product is CASSEVGGTTINE. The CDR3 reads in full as CASSEVGGTTINEQFF.

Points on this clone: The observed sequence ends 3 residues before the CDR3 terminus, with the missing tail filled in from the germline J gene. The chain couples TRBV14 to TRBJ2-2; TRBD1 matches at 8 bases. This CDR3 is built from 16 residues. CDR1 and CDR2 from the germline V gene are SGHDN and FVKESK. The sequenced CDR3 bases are TGTGCCAGCAGCCGTGTAGGTGGACAGGGAAATTCACCG. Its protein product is CASSRVGGQGNSP. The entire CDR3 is CASSRVGGQGNSPLFF.

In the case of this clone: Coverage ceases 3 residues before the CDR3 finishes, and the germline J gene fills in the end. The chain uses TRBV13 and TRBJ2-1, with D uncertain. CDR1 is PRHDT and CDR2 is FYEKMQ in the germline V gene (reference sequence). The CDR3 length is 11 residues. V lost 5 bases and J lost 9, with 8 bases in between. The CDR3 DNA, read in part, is TGTGCCAGCAGCGACGGGTCTGAG. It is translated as CASSDGSE. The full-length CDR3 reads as CASSDGSEQFF.

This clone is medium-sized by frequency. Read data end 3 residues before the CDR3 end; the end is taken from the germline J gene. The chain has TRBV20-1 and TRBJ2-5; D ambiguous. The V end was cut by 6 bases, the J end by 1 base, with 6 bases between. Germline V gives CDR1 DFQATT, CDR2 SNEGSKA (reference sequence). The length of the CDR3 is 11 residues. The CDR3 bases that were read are TGCAGTGCGTCAATCCAAGAGACC. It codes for CSASIQET. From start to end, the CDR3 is CSASIQETQYF.

This chain's CDR3 is CASSSGGTNTGELFF. CDR3 bases read: TGTGCCAGCAGCTCAGGGGGAACCAACACCGGGGAG. The V gene is TRBV7-9, the J gene TRBJ2-2, with TRBD1 matching 7 bases. The CDR3 end falls 3 residues outside the read, so it is completed with the germline J gene. The length of the CDR3 is 15 residues. Looked up from germline, CDR1 is SEHNR and CDR2 is FQNEAQ (reference sequence). J gave up 2 bases and V 4 bases, and 4 bases lay outside the gene matches.

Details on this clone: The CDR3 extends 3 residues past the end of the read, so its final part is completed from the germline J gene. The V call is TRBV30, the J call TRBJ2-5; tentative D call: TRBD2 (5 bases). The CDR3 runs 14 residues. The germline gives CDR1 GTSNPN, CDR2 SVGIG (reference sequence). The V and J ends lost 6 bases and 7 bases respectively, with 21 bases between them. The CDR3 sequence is CACHHPAGSGTQYF. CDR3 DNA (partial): TGTGCCTGCCATCACCCGGCGGGCTCGGGGACC.

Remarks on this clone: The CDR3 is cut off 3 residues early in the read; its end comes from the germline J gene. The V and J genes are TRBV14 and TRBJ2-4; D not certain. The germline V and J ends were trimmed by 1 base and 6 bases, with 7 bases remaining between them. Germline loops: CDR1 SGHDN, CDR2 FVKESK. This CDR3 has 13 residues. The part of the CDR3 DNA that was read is TGTGCCAGCAGCCAAGTGTCGGTAAACATT. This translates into CASSQVSVNI. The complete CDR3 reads CASSQVSVNIQYF.

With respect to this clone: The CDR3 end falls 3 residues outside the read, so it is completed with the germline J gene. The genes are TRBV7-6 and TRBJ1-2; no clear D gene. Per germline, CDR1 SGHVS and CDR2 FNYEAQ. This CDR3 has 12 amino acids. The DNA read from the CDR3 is TGTGCCAGCAGCTTCGGGTACAATGAC. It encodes CASSFGYND. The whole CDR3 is CASSFGYNDYTF.

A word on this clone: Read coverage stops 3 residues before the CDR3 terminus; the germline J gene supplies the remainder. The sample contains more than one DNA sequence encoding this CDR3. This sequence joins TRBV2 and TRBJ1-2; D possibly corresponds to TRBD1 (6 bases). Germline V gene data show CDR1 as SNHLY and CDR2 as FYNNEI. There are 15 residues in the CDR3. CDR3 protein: CASSEERGAGDTYTF. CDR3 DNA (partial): TGTGCCAGCAGTGAAGAGCGGGGGGCTGGAGATACA.

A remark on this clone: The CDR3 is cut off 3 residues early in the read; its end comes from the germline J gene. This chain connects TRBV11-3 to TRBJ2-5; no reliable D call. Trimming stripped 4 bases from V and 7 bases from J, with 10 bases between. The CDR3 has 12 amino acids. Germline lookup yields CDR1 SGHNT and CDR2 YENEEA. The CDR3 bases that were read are TGTGCCAGCAGCTCTAACTTTGGGACC. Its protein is CASSSNFGT. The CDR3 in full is CASSSNFGTQYF.

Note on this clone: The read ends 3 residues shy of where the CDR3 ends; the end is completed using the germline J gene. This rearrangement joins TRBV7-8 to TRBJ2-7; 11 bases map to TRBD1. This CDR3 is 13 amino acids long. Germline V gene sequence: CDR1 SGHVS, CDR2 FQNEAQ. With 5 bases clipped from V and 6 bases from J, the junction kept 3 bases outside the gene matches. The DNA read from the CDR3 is TGTGCCAGCAGCGGGACAGGGGGGATCGAG. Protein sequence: CASSGTGGIE. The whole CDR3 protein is CASSGTGGIEQYF. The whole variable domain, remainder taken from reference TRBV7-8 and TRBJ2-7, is GAGVSQSPRYKVAKRGQDVALRCDPISGHVSLFWYQQALGQGPEFLTYFQNEAQLDKSGLPSDRFFAERPEGSVSTLKIQRTQQEDSAVYLCASSGTGGIEQYFGPGTRLTVT.

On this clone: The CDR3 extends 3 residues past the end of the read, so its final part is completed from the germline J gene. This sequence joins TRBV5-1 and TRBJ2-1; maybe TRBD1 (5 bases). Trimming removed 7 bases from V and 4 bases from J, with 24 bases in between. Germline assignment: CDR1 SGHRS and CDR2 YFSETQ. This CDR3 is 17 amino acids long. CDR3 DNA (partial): TGCGCCAGCGGGCCCTCTACAGGTTCGGGCCTTTACAATGAG. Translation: CASGPSTGSGLYNE. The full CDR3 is CASGPSTGSGLYNEQFF. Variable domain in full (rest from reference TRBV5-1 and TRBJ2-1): KAGVTQTPRYLIKTRGQQVTLSCSPISGHRSVSWYQQTPGQGLQFLFEYFSETQRNKGNFPGRFSGRQFSNSRSEMNVSTLELGDSALYLCASGPSTGSGLYNEQFFGPGTRLTVL.